This T cell receptor (beta chain) derives from a study of blood T cell repertoires in COVID-19. Study in general: Samples of COVID-19 (acute and convalescent) were obtained from the United States, Italy and Spain.

Profiling relied on immunoSEQ multiplex PCR, and the TCRdb table lists in-frame clones only, not all of them. The sample shows around 250,000 clones, 80% to 90% of them seen only once. The germline gives CDR1 SGHAT, CDR2 FQNNGV. The CDR3 loop spans 19 amino acids. J gave up 0 bases and V 4 bases, and 11 bases lay outside the gene matches. The study drew participants aged about 18 to 89 years from fewer than 30 US areas. Sequenced material: PBMCs or T cells enriched from blood (not recorded which). This chain uses TRBV11-2 with TRBJ1-5; TRBD1 agrees at 11 bases. The TCR comes from a woman aged 40-49 years who had been exposed to COVID-19. The CDR3 DNA follows: TGTGCCAGCAGCTCCGCCGGGACAGGGGGGCCATATAGCAATCAGCCCCAGCATTTT. This codes for CASSSAGTGGPYSNQPQHF.